This T cell receptor beta chain appears in the sequencing data of a study of blood T cell repertoires in COVID-19. The method was immunoSEQ multiplex PCR; TCRdb's version includes in-frame clones alone and lacks a portion of them. The table lists more than 200,000 clones, approximately 83% of them singletons. The CDR3 runs to 12 residues. Germline CDR1 is GTSNPN and CDR2 is SVGIG (reference sequence). V dropped 8 bases and J dropped 6; count of bases not matched to a gene: 4. This clone showed up just a few times. The V call is TRBV30, the J call TRBJ2-5, with 12 bases matching TRBD2. The sequenced sample consisted of peripheral blood. The receptor comes from a man aged 50 to 60 with active or convalescent COVID-19. Here the CDR3 reads CAALAGGQTQYF. In nucleotides, the CDR3 is TGTGCCGCACTAGCGGGGGGTCAGACCCAGTACTTC.